In its sample, the clone carrying this T cell receptor beta chain was seen a few times. Its antigen is not known. These data originate in a study of beta chain features in type 1 diabetes. Germline-derived CDR1 and CDR2 are WNHNN and SYGVQD (reference sequence). CDR3 length: 15 amino acids. Trimming left V 3 bases short and J 2 bases short, with 14 bases between. The entirety of the isolated RNA underwent reverse transcription, so expressed TCRB transcripts were sequenced. Assay used: immunoSEQ multiplex PCR; TCRdb lists only in-frame clones, some missing. The sample shows around 690,000 clones, roughly an eighth of them seen only once. General study results and limits: Shorter TCRB CDR3s, moderately but significantly so, marked every one of the four CD4+ subsets in Type 1 diabetes patients.

Donors underwent one heparinised blood draw, around 100 mL on average. This receptor was identified in a man under 40 with type 1 diabetes. This chain joins TRBV10-1 and TRBJ2-7; TRBD1 or TRBD2 may be the D gene (5 bases each). Sample: naive CD4+ T cells from blood. In DNA form, the CDR3 reads TGCGCCAGCAGTGATCCAGGGAGTGGTCCCTACGAGCAGTACTTC. Translating it yields CASSDPGSGPYEQYF.